The rows below give T cell receptor beta chains drawn from one sample of a study of control samples from healthy donors and cancer patients. Some clones are missing from TCRdb's copy, which holds only in-frame ones; the method was immunoSEQ multiplex PCR. This sample has roughly 80,000 clones, with roughly 90% found just once. The specimen sequenced was blood. Receptors were obtained from a woman in her 50s in good health. Each CDR3 is given without its conserved first and last residue. Clone sizes are given selectively: once, few, many, or a class where the clone is expanded.

ASSLNRDGYT | TRBV18 | .
ASSPQAGTEAF | TRBV5-6 | .
ASSSGQGAKDTQY | TRBV5-1 | .
ASSHWTNYNEQF | TRBV4-2 | .
ASSLSPVAGDNEQF | TRBV9 | .
ASSAGGNYGYT | TRBV6-2/TRBV6-3 | .
ASSIDGSSGNTIY | TRBV19 | .
ASSSSGTDTQY | TRBV7-9 | .
ASSYDEVRNNEQF | TRBV6-5 | .
ASSTSGGPNSPLH | TRBV6-5 | .
ASSVPHNEQF | TRBV5-4 | once
ASSEQHYNTGELF | TRBV2 | .
ASSSQGSGEAF | TRBV5-1 | .
ATSRGGAGQPQH | TRBV15 | .
ASSHPLATSGGTYEQY | TRBV4-1 | .
ASTGTGLYEQY | TRBV25-1 | .
ASMDRAGNTIY | TRBV2 | .
ASSLEVSNSGANVLT | TRBV5-1 | .
ASSYKFSAEAF | TRBV6-6 | .
AWSEGDGELF | TRBV30 | .
ASSPQTGELF | TRBV18 | few
ASSFSPSSGANVLT | TRBV11-3 | .
ASSGGQGGAEAF | TRBV19 | .
ASSLGQGREKLF | TRBV6-5 | .
ASSTSRSTNEKLF | TRBV19 | .
ASGEHRENEQF | TRBV5-1 | .
SVVSGDVYNEQF | TRBV29-1 | .
ARGWDGVGSEQY | TRBV24-1 | .
ASSLGPRDYTEAF | TRBV13 | .
ASREGTDTQY | TRBV5-1 | once
ASSQGQGAYTIY | TRBV7-8 | .
ASSLGGPYSNQPQH | TRBV5-4 | few
ASTTRGQNQPQH | TRBV19 | .
ASTNGQHMGTDTQY | TRBV6-6 | .
ASGRQGRTYNEQF | TRBV7-9 | once
AISEQARNTEAF | TRBV10-3 | .
ASSLNRVLGTGELF | TRBV5-1 | .
ASSPGYTEAF | TRBV3-1/TRBV3-2 | .
AISESDSPLH | TRBV10-3 | .
ASSVVPQGGEKY | TRBV9 | .
ASRTGTGGQY | TRBV6-5 | .
ASSVAGHSYEQY | TRBV9 | .
ASSMEGSSAQPQH | TRBV19 | .
ASSLFRGNTIY | TRBV27 | few
ASVRGKGASDTGELF | TRBV27 | .
ASSLAGQVETDTQY | TRBV13 | .